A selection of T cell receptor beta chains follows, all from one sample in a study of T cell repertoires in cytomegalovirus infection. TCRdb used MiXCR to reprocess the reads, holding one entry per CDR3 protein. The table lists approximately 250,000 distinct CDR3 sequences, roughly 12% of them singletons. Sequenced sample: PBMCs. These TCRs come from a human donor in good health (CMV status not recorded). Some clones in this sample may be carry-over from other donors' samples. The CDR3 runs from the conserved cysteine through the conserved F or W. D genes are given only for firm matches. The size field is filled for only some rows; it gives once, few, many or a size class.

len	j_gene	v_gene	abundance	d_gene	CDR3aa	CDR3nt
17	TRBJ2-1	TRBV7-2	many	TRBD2	CASSLAILAGGRNEQFF	TGTGCCAGCAGCTTAGCTATACTAGCGGGAGGCCGAAATGAGCAGTTCTTC
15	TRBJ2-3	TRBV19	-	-	CASSTPGQPTDTQYF	TGTGCCAGTAGTACCCCGGGACAACCGACGGATACGCAGTATTTT
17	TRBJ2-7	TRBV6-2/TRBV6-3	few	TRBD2	CASSYIPTGGSSYEQYF	TGTGCCAGCAGTTACATCCCTACGGGGGGTAGCTCCTACGAGCAGTACTTC
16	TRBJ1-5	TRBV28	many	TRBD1	CASGTGGDWNNQPQHF	TGTGCCAGCGGGACAGGGGGCGATTGGAACAATCAGCCCCAGCATTTT
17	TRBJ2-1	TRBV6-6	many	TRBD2	CASSSEPGLGSSNEQFF	TGTGCCAGCAGTTCGGAACCGGGACTAGGGTCCTCCAATGAGCAGTTCTTC
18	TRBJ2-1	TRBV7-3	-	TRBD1	CASSLNPGQDDSYNEQFF	TGTGCCAGCAGCTTAAACCCGGGACAGGACGACTCCTACAATGAGCAGTTCTTC
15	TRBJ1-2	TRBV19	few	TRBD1	CASSIELGQNYGYTF	TGTGCCAGTAGTATAGAGCTGGGACAGAACTATGGCTACACCTTC
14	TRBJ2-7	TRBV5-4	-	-	CASSGGHRGHEQYF	TGTGCCAGCAGCGGGGGACACCGTGGCCACGAGCAGTACTTC
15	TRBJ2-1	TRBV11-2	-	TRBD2	CASSRTSGGGDEQFF	TGTGCCAGCAGCCGTACTAGCGGGGGGGGCGATGAGCAGTTCTTC
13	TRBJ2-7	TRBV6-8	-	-	CATTNRGSYEQYF	TGTGCCACCACGAATCGGGGAAGCTACGAGCAGTACTTC
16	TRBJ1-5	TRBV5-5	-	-	CASSLFQPQSNQPQHF	TGTGCCAGCAGCTTATTTCAGCCACAGAGCAATCAGCCCCAGCATTTT
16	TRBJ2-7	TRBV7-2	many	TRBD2	CASSSSRGDGVREQYF	TGTGCCAGCAGCTCCTCTCGGGGGGACGGGGTCCGGGAGCAGTACTTC
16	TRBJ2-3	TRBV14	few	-	CASSPRTAWPTDTQYF	TGTGCCAGCAGCCCTCGGACAGCGTGGCCCACAGATACGCAGTATTTT
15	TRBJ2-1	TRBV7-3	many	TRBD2	CASSASGSSYNEQFF	TGTGCCAGCAGCGCTAGCGGAAGCTCCTACAATGAGCAGTTCTTC
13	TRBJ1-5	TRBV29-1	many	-	CSVQGSNNQPQHF	TGCAGCGTCCAAGGCAGTAACAATCAGCCCCAGCATTTT
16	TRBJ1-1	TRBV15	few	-	CATSRDSWVNNTEAFF	TGTGCCACCAGCAGAGATTCATGGGTCAATAACACTGAAGCTTTCTTT
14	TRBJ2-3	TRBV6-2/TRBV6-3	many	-	CASKFAESTDTQYF	TGTGCCAGCAAATTCGCGGAAAGCACAGATACGCAGTATTTT
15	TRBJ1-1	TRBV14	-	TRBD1	CASSQLSDRGAEAFF	TGTGCCAGCAGCCAATTGAGCGACAGGGGAGCTGAAGCTTTCTTT
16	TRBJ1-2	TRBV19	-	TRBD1	CASSMRGTGGGYGYTF	TGTGCCAGTAGTATGAGGGGGACAGGGGGCGGCTATGGCTACACCTTC
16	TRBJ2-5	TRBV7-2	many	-	CASSLGPRGVQETQYF	TGTGCCAGCAGCTTAGGGCCCCGTGGGGTCCAAGAGACCCAGTACTTC
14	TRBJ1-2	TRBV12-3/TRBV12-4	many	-	CASSFGRGDYGYTF	TGTGCCAGCAGTTTCGGGCGGGGCGATTATGGCTACACCTTC
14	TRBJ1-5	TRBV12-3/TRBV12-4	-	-	CASSRAVGNQPQHF	TGTGCCAGCTCCCGGGCAGTCGGAAATCAGCCCCAGCATTTT
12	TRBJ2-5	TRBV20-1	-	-	CSGRGAGETQYF	TGCAGTGGACGAGGGGCGGGAGAGACCCAGTACTTC
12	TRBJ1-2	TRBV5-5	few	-	CASSYNRDGYTF	TGTGCCAGCAGCTACAACAGGGATGGCTACACCTTC
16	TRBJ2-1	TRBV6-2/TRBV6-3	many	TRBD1	CASRPLTGNHYNEQFF	TGTGCCAGCAGACCTCTGACAGGGAACCACTACAATGAGCAGTTCTTC
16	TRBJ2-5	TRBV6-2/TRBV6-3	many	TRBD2	CASSSALAGDQETQYF	TGTGCCAGCAGTTCCGCACTAGCGGGGGACCAAGAGACCCAGTACTTC
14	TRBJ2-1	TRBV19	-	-	CASRKRVSSNEQFF	TGTGCCAGTAGGAAGCGGGTTTCCTCCAATGAGCAGTTCTTC
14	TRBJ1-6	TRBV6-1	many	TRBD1	CASRPGQEYSPLHF	TGTGCCAGCCGACCGGGACAGGAGTATTCACCCCTCCACTTT
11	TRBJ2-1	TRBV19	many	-	CASSTLNEQFF	TGTGCCAGTAGTACCCTAAATGAGCAGTTCTTC
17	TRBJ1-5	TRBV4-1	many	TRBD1	CASSQDAGQSYNQPQHF	TGCGCCAGCAGCCAAGATGCGGGACAGTCTTACAATCAGCCCCAGCATTTT
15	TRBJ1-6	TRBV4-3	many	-	CASSQVHGSYSPLHF	TGCGCCAGCAGCCAAGTCCACGGATCTTATTCACCCCTCCACTTT
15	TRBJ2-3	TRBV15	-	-	CATSLDGRITDTQYF	TGTGCCACCAGCTTAGATGGACGGATCACAGATACGCAGTATTTT
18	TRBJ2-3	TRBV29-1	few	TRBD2	CSVEDRAPSGGRTDTQYF	TGCAGCGTTGAAGATCGGGCCCCTAGCGGGGGGCGCACAGATACGCAGTATTTT
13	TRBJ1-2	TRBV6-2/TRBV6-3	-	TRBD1	CASSYGTEYGYTF	TGTGCCAGCAGTTACGGGACAGAATATGGCTACACCTTC
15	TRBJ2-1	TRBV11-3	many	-	CASSLVRSSYNEQFF	TGTGCCAGCAGCTTAGTCAGGAGCTCCTACAATGAGCAGTTCTTC
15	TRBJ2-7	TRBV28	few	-	CASSSHQGGSYEQYF	TGTGCCAGCAGTTCGCACCAAGGGGGCTCCTACGAGCAGTACTTC
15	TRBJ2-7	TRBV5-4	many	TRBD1	CASTKGTDRRYEQYF	TGTGCCAGCACCAAAGGGACAGACCGTAGGTACGAGCAGTACTTC
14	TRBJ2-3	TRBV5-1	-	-	CASSQDSYTDTQYF	TGCGCCAGCAGCCAGGACAGCTACACAGATACGCAGTATTTT
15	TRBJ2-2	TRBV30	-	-	CAWAPGQAHTGELFF	TGTGCCTGGGCACCGGGACAAGCTCACACCGGGGAGCTGTTTTTT
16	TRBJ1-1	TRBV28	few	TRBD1	CASSSTDRGRGTEAFF	TGTGCCAGCAGCTCCACGGACAGGGGGCGGGGGACTGAAGCTTTCTTT
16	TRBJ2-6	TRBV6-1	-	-	CASSRTESSGANVLTF	TGTGCCAGCAGCCGGACAGAGAGCTCTGGGGCCAACGTCCTGACTTTC
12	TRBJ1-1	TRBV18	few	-	CASSPDYTEAFF	TGTGCCAGCTCACCGGATTACACTGAAGCTTTCTTT
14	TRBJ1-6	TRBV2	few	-	CASRSDKVNSPLHF	TGTGCCAGCAGGTCTGACAAAGTCAATTCACCCCTCCACTTT
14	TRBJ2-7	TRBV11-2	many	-	CASSSDRFSYEQYF	TGTGCCAGCAGCTCCGACAGGTTCTCCTACGAGCAGTACTTC
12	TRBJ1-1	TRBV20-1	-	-	CSASPKRTEAFF	TGCAGTGCCAGCCCAAAGAGGACTGAAGCTTTCTTT
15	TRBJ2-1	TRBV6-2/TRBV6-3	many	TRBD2	CASRRPGLAGGEQFF	TGTGCCAGCAGACGACCGGGACTAGCGGGGGGTGAGCAGTTCTTC
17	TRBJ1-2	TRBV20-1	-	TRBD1	CSATREDLADRVNGYTF	TGCAGTGCCACTAGGGAAGATTTAGCTGACAGGGTTAATGGCTACACCTTC